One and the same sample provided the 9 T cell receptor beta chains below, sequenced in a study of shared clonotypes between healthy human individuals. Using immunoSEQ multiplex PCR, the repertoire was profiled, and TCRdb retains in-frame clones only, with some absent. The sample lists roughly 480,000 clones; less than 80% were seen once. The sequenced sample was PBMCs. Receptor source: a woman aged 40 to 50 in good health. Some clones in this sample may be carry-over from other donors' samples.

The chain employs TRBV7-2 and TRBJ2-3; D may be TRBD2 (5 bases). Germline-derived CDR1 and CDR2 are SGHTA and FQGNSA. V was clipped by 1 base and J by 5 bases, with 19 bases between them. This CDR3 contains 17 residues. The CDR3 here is CASSLVSYGLGIDTQYF. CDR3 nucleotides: TGTGCCAGCAGCTTAGTGAGTTACGGACTGGGCATAGATACGCAGTATTTT.

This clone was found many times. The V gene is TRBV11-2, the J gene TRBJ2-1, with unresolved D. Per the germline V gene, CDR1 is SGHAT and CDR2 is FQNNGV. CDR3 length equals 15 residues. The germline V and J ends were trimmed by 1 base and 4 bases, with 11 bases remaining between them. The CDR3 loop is CASSLAPTGYNEQFF. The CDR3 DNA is TGTGCCAGCAGCTTAGCACCCACCGGATACAATGAGCAGTTCTTC.

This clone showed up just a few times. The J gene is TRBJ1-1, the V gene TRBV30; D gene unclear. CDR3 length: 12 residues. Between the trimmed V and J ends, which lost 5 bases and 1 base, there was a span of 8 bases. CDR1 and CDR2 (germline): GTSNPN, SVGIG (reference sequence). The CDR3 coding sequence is TGTGCCTGGGGACGGTCGAACACTGAAGCTTTCTTT. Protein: CAWGRSNTEAFF.

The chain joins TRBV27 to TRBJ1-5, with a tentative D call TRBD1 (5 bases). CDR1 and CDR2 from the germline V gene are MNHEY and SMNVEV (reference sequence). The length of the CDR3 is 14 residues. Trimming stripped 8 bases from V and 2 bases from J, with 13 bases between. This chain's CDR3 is CASGNRGGNQPQHF. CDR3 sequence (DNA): TGTGCCAGCGGAAACCGGGGCGGCAATCAGCCCCAGCATTTT.

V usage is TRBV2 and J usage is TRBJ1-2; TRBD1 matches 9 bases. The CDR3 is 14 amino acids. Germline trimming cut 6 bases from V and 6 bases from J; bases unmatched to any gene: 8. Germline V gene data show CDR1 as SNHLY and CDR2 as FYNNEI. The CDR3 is CASSLTGGSNGYTF. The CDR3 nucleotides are TGTGCCAGCAGCCTCACAGGGGGCAGTAATGGCTACACCTTC.

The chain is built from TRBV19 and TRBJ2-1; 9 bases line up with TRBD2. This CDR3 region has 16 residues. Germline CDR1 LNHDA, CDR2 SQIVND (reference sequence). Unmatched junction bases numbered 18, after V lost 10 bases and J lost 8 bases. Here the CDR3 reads CAIGAPGLAQAHEQFF. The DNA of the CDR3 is TGTGCCATTGGCGCCCCGGGACTAGCCCAAGCCCATGAGCAGTTCTTC.

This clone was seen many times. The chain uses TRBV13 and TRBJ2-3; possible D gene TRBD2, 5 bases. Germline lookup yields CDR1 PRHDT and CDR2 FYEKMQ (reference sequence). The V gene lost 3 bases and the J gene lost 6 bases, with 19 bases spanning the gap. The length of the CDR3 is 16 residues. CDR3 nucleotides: TGTGCCAGCAGCTTCATGGGAGAACCCCTCTCCGATACGCAGTATTTT. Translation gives CASSFMGEPLSDTQYF. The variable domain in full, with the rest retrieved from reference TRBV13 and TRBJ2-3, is AAGVIQSPRHLIKEKRETATLKCYPIPRHDTVYWYQQGPGQDPQFLISFYEKMQSDKGSIPDRFSAQQFSDYHSELNMSSLELGDSALYFCASSFMGEPLSDTQYFGPGTRLTVL.

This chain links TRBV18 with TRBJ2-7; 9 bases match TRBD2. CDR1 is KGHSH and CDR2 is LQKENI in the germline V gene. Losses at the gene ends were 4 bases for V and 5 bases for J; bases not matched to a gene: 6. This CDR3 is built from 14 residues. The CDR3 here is CASSRGLASDEQYF. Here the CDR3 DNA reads TGTGCCAGCTCACGGGGACTAGCCTCTGACGAGCAGTACTTC.

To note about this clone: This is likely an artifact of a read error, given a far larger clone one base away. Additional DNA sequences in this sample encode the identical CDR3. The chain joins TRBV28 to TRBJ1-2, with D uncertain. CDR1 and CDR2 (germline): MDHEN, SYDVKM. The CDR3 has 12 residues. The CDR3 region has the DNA TGTGCCAGTAGTTTTCATTCCGATGGCTACACCTTC. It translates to CASSFHSDGYTF.